This T cell receptor (beta chain) was sequenced for a study of cytomegalovirus exposure and HLA in healthy donors. Study details: About 85 million unique TCR sequences came from HLA-typed donors in an early release.

Study-wide findings and caveats: For TCR beta chains, V- and J-gene trimming was later linked to a missense DCLRE1C variant.

In the PCR, 60 Vbeta and 13 Jbeta primers were used. Clones were sequenced by immunoSEQ multiplex PCR, and TCRdb holds only the in-frame ones, with some missing. The table shows around 100,000 clones, with roughly 80% occurring only once. V gave up 4 bases and J gave up 3 bases, with 4 bases separating them. The CDR3 spans 11 residues. Germline CDR1 reads MNHEY; CDR2 reads SVGAGI. As concerns this clone: The target antigen is unknown.

The sample comprised PBMCs. The sequence came from a man in his forties or fifties in good health and CMV-seronegative. V gene TRBV6-5 combines with J gene TRBJ2-7; D remains unclear. The CDR3 protein is CASSSNYEQYF. The CDR3 DNA sequence: TGTGCCAGCAGTTCTAACTACGAGCAGTACTTC.